This T cell receptor (beta chain) was sequenced during a study of blood T cell repertoires in COVID-19. The V end was cut by 4 bases, the J end by 1 base, with 11 bases between. Germline CDR1 is SGDLS and CDR2 is YYNGEE. There are 14 residues in the CDR3. The assay was immunoSEQ multiplex PCR, and TCRdb's table has in-frame clones only and misses some. The sample carries about 110,000 clones, about 82% recorded once. Sequences were obtained from peripheral blood. The V call is TRBV9, the J call TRBJ1-1, with D perhaps matching TRBD1 (6 bases). This clonotype was obtained from an elderly man with COVID-19, enrolled during active disease. The CDR3, as DNA: TGTGCCAGCAGCAAAGGACAGCCGAACACTGAAGCTTTCTTT. Amino acids: CASSKGQPNTEAFF.